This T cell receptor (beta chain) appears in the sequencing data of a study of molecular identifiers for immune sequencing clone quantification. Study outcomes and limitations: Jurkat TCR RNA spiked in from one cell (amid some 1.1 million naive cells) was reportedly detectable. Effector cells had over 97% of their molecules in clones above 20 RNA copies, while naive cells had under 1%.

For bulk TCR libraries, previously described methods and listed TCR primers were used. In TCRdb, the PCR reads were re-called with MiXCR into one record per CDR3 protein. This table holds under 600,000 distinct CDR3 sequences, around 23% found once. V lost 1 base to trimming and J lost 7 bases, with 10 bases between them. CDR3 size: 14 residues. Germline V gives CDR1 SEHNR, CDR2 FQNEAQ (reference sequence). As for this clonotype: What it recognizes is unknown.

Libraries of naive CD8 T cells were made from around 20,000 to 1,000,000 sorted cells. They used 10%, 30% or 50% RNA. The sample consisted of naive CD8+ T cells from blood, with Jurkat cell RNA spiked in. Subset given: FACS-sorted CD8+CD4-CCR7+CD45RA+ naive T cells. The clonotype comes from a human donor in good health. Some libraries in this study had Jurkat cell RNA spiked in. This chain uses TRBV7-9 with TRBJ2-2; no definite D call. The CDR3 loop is CASSLVREVGELFF. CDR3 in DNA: TGTGCCAGCAGCTTAGTTAGGGAAGTCGGGGAGCTGTTTTTT.